Each of the 26 T cell receptor beta chains below was sequenced from the same sample in a study of OX40 agonist ivuxolimab in advanced cancers. TCRdb's copy holds only in-frame clones and misses some; the assay was immunoSEQ multiplex PCR. This table has tens of thousands of clones, roughly nine tenths appearing once. The source was CD4+ or CD8+ T cells sorted from blood, collected in a trial of the OX40 agonist ivuxolimab. These receptors originate from an adult with an advanced solid tumor such as melanoma, head and neck, liver or kidney cancer.

There are a few counts of this clone. V gene TRBV11-2 combines with J gene TRBJ2-7; the D gene is possibly TRBD1 (6 bases). Trimming took off 5 bases at V and 0 bases at J, with 23 bases between the two ends. The germline gives CDR1 SGHAT, CDR2 FQNNGV. The CDR3 spans 18 residues. The CDR3 here is CASSPIYKGQKSSYEQYF. In nucleotides, the CDR3 is TGTGCCAGCAGCCCCATCTACAAAGGACAGAAGAGCTCCTACGAGCAGTACTTC.

The rearrangement links TRBV15 to TRBJ1-1; 7 positions match TRBD1. Germline V gene sequence: CDR1 LNHNV, CDR2 YYDKDF (reference sequence). This CDR3 spans 17 amino acids. With 0 bases clipped from V and 5 bases from J, the junction kept 12 bases outside the gene matches. The CDR3 DNA reads TGTGCCACCAGCAGAGATCGGTTTGGGCAGGGGGGGACTGAAGCTTTCTTT. Its translation is CATSRDRFGQGGTEAFF.

The chain combines TRBV6-5 with TRBJ2-1; the D is unclear. Germline CDR1 reads MNHEY; CDR2 reads SVGAGI. Trimming shortened V by 6 bases and J by 6 bases, and 9 bases separated the two germline ends. The CDR3 covers 12 residues. DNA of the CDR3: TGTGCCAGCAGCACCCCGGGCAATGAGCAGTTCTTC. Translating it yields CASSTPGNEQFF.

The rearrangement joins TRBV28 to TRBJ2-3, with D uncertain. This CDR3 has 13 amino acids. V lost 3 bases to trimming and J lost 2 bases, with 6 bases between them. Germline lookup yields CDR1 MDHEN and CDR2 SYDVKM. The CDR3 nucleotides read TGTGCCAGCAGTTTGCCAGTCACAGATACGCAGTATTTT. This gives the protein CASSLPVTDTQYF.

This chain uses TRBV18 with TRBJ2-7; D remains ambiguous. The CDR3 runs to 13 residues. The V end lost 0 bases, the J end lost 5 bases, and 8 bases lay between the germline ends. Germline CDR1 KGHSH, CDR2 LQKENI. CDR3 loop: CASSPPARNEQYF. In DNA form, the CDR3 reads TGTGCCAGCTCACCACCGGCCAGAAACGAGCAGTACTTC.

This chain connects TRBV7-9 to TRBJ1-6, with D unclear. Trimming shortened V by 0 bases and J by 11 bases, and 5 bases separated the two germline ends. Germline V lookup: CDR1 SEHNR, CDR2 FQNEAQ (reference sequence). The CDR3 runs to 12 residues. This chain's CDR3 is CASSLAAPPLHF. CDR3 DNA: TGTGCCAGCAGCTTAGCAGCCCCACCCCTCCACTTT.

The J gene is TRBJ1-6, the V gene TRBV11-2; no reliable D call. The germline gives CDR1 SGHAT, CDR2 FQNNGV. Trimming took 5 bases from V and 7 from J, leaving 21 bases between them. The CDR3 consists of 17 residues. The CDR3 sequence: CASSLDWAAGRNSPLHF. The CDR3 region has the DNA TGTGCCAGCAGCCTCGATTGGGCGGCAGGAAGGAATTCACCCCTCCACTTT. Full variable domain (remainder filled in from reference TRBV11-2 and TRBJ1-6): EAGVAQSPRYKIIEKRQSVAFWCNPISGHATLYWYQQILGQGPKLLIQFQNNGVVDDSQLPKDRFSAERLKGVDSTLKIQPAKLEDSAVYLCASSLDWAAGRNSPLHFGNGTRLTVT.

The rearrangement uses TRBV14 and TRBJ2-1; D not certain. This CDR3 is 18 amino acids long. The V end lost 4 bases, the J end lost 0 bases, and 19 bases lay between the germline ends. The V gene's germline CDR1 is SGHDN and CDR2 FVKESK. The CDR3 DNA reads as TGTGCCAGCAGCCGGACCCTAAGAGCCCCTCTCTCCTACAATGAGCAGTTCTTC. Translated, it gives CASSRTLRAPLSYNEQFF.

This chain links TRBV7-9 with TRBJ1-1; tentatively, D is TRBD1 (6 bases). In germline, CDR1 is SEHNR, CDR2 FQNEAQ (reference sequence). This CDR3 region has 15 residues. With 0 bases removed from V and 3 bases from J, the gap between germline ends came to 11 bases. CDR3: CASSLALGAHTEAFF. Written as DNA, the CDR3 is TGTGCCAGCAGCTTAGCGCTGGGGGCGCACACTGAAGCTTTCTTT.

This clone was seen more than once but under ten times. The V call is TRBV13, the J call TRBJ2-3; TRBD1 matches at 8 bases. Trimming cost V 4 bases and J 10 bases; bases outside gene matches: 4. The CDR3 is 12 residues long. Germline V CDR1 and CDR2: PRHDT, FYEKMQ (reference sequence). Written as DNA, the CDR3 is TGTGCCAGCAGCTCCAGGGGGCAAGCGCAGTATTTT. Translation: CASSSRGQAQYF.

The chain has TRBV19 and TRBJ2-3; a possible D gene is TRBD2 (6 bases). V lost 3 bases to trimming and J lost 0 bases, with 13 bases between them. Germline CDR1 LNHDA, CDR2 SQIVND (reference sequence). The CDR3 loop spans 16 amino acids. CDR3 DNA sequence: TGTGCCAGTAGTATCCTACTAGCATCTAGCACAGATACGCAGTATTTT. Translation gives CASSILLASSTDTQYF.

The chain carries TRBV7-2 and TRBJ1-1; 7 positions match TRBD1. V shed 6 bases, J shed 4 bases, and the junction held 8 bases outside the gene matches. Germline CDR1 and CDR2: SGHTA and FQGNSA. The CDR3 is 14 residues long. The CDR3 region has the DNA TGTGCCAGCAGATTTCGACAGGGAGGCACTGAAGCTTTCTTT. This encodes CASRFRQGGTEAFF.

The V call is TRBV6-5, the J call TRBJ1-5; D might be TRBD1 (5 bases). The germline CDR1 and CDR2 sequences are MNHEY and SVGAGI. V gave up 4 bases and J gave up 1 base, with 11 bases separating them. This CDR3 has 15 residues. The CDR3 DNA reads TGTGCCAGCAGTTTCACCAGGGCCAGCAATCAGCCCCAGCATTTT. Protein sequence: CASSFTRASNQPQHF.

This clone was seen just once. The chain couples TRBV6-5 to TRBJ1-4; no clear D. The germline V gene encodes CDR1 MNHEY and CDR2 SVGAGI. The CDR3 is made up of 16 amino acids. V lost 3 bases to trimming and J lost 4 bases, with 15 bases between them. CDR3 protein: CASSYGPLGDNEKLFF. CDR3 in DNA: TGTGCCAGCAGTTATGGGCCATTGGGAGATAATGAAAAACTGTTTTTT.

The chain combines TRBV2 with TRBJ1-4; possible D gene TRBD1, 5 bases. Germline CDR1 reads SNHLY; CDR2 reads FYNNEI. V lost 7 bases and J lost 8, with 17 bases in between. CDR3 length equals 14 residues. The CDR3 DNA sequence: TGTGCCAGCAATCCCCGGAGGGGAGGAGAAAAACTGTTTTTT. Translated: CASNPRRGGEKLFF.

The J gene is TRBJ2-5, the V gene TRBV11-2; no clear D gene. The CDR3 has 13 amino acids. Per germline, CDR1 SGHAT and CDR2 FQNNGV. V lost 0 bases, J lost 1 base, and 3 bases lay in between. The CDR3 spells CASSLEVQETQYF. CDR3 DNA sequence: TGTGCCAGCAGCTTAGAAGTCCAAGAGACCCAGTACTTC.

V is TRBV27 and J is TRBJ2-2; TRBD2 matches 13 bases. CDR1 MNHEY and CDR2 SMNVEV come from the germline V gene (reference sequence). The CDR3 loop spans 15 amino acids. V gave up 5 bases and J gave up 6 bases; unmatched junction bases: 3. CDR3 in amino acids: CASSRTSGSSGELFF. The DNA for the CDR3 is TGTGCCAGCAGTAGGACTAGCGGGAGTTCCGGGGAGCTGTTTTTT.

The genes are TRBV30 and TRBJ1-3, with D unclear. V was pared by 0 bases and J by 1 base, with 4 bases between. The CDR3 totals 13 residues. Germline lookup yields CDR1 GTSNPN and CDR2 SVGIG (reference sequence). The CDR3, as DNA: TGTGCCTGGAGTGTAATGTCTGGAAACACCATATATTTT. This gives the protein CAWSVMSGNTIYF.

The chain recombines TRBV30 with TRBJ2-5, with 7 bases fitting TRBD2. Germline-derived CDR1 and CDR2 are GTSNPN and SVGIG (reference sequence). The CDR3 runs 13 residues. The V gene end was trimmed by 1 base and the J gene end by 5 bases; junction bases not matched to a gene: 4. CDR3 sequence reads: CAWSGGLDETQYF. The CDR3 bases are TGTGCCTGGAGTGGAGGACTAGACGAGACCCAGTACTTC.

J is TRBJ2-6 and V is TRBV29-1; TRBD1 matches 7 bases. The CDR3 is 15 amino acids. V lost 4 bases to trimming and J lost 0 bases; unmatched junction nucleotides: 3. Germline-derived CDR1 and CDR2 are SQVTM and ANQGSEA. The CDR3 region has the DNA TGCAGCGTTGCGGACAGGCCCTCTGGGGCCAACGTCCTGACTTTC. Encoded protein: CSVADRPSGANVLTF.

This clone has only one observation. The chain combines TRBV27 with TRBJ2-3; TRBD2 is a possible D gene (5 bases). Germline-derived CDR1 and CDR2 are MNHEY and SMNVEV (reference sequence). V was clipped by 2 bases and J by 2 bases, with 14 bases between them. This CDR3 is built from 16 residues. The CDR3 spells CASSLRKGANTDTQYF. For the CDR3, the DNA is TGTGCCAGCAGTTTACGTAAGGGAGCGAACACAGATACGCAGTATTTT.

The V and J genes are TRBV7-6 and TRBJ2-7, with 7 positions matching TRBD2. This CDR3 comprises 14 residues. CDR1 and CDR2 (germline): SGHVS, FNYEAQ. J lost 5 bases, V lost 5 bases, and 9 bases had no gene match. In DNA, the CDR3 is TGTGCCAGCAGCGCAGGCCGGGAGGTCCACGAGCAGTACTTC. Amino acids: CASSAGREVHEQYF.

The DNA for the CDR3 is TGTGCCAGCCTTGGACAGGGGGCGGTCTATGGCTACACCTTC. Its translation: CASLGQGAVYGYTF. The chain uses TRBV6-6 and TRBJ1-2; 11 bases fit TRBD1. J was trimmed by 4 bases and V by 8 bases; bases with no gene match: 6. The length of the CDR3 is 14 residues. Germline-derived CDR1 and CDR2 are MNHNY and SVGAGI (reference sequence).

This chain joins TRBV18 and TRBJ2-5; D is perhaps TRBD1 (5 bases). The ends were cut back, 3 bases at V and 5 bases at J, with 16 bases in the middle. The V gene's germline CDR1 is KGHSH and CDR2 LQKENI. This CDR3 region has 15 residues. CDR3 loop: CASSPRTTESETQYF. CDR3 in DNA: TGTGCCAGCTCACCGCGGACAACCGAATCGGAGACCCAGTACTTC. Full variable domain (rest looked up from reference TRBV18 and TRBJ2-5): NAGVMQNPRHLVRRRGQEARLRCSPMKGHSHVYWYRQLPEEGLKFMVYLQKENIIDESGMPKERFSAEFPKEGPSILRIQQVVRGDSAAYFCASSPRTTESETQYFGPGTRLLVL.

This chain connects TRBV10-2 to TRBJ2-7; D possibly uses TRBD1 or TRBD2 (5 bases each). From germline, CDR1 is WSHSY and CDR2 SAAADI. The V gene lost 6 bases and the J gene lost 0 bases, with 12 bases spanning the gap. The length of the CDR3 is 14 residues. CDR3 nucleotide sequence: TGCGCCAGCAGCATGGGACGGAGCTCCTACGAGCAGTACTTC. It is translated as CASSMGRSSYEQYF.

This chain joins TRBV28 and TRBJ1-2; 8 bases match TRBD1. Germline CDR1 and CDR2: MDHEN and SYDVKM. V was pared by 8 bases and J by 4 bases, with 6 bases of the junction left unmatched. The CDR3 extends over 13 amino acids. This CDR3 is CASGAGGPYGYTF. In DNA, the CDR3 is TGTGCCAGCGGGGCAGGGGGCCCCTATGGCTACACCTTC.